These 25 T cell receptor beta chains share one sample of origin, sequenced in a study of CD8 T cells in Susac syndrome. The RNA, roughly 0.45 to 1 ug, was put through reverse transcription using random hexamers. TCRdb independently ran MiXCR on the immunoSEQ multiplex PCR reads; one entry per CDR3 protein. Counted here are more than 95,000 distinct CDR3 sequences, around 95% occurring once; the ten biggest clones make up 0.07% to 0.09%. Sequencing was done on a sample of CD4+ T cells from PBMCs. The receptors were sampled from a human donor in good health.

This clonotype has just one count. J is TRBJ1-1 and V is TRBV3-1; D remains unclear. This CDR3 comprises 13 residues. Germline V lookup: CDR1 LGHDT, CDR2 YNNKEL (reference sequence). V lost 4 bases to trimming and J lost 1 base, with 7 bases between them. This CDR3 reads CASSPPENTEAFF. The CDR3 DNA follows: TGTGCCAGCAGCCCTCCTGAGAACACTGAAGCTTTCTTT.

The chain has TRBV14 and TRBJ1-2; D gene uncertain. CDR3 size: 12 residues. Germline CDR1 SGHDN, CDR2 FVKESK. The V and J ends lost 6 bases and 3 bases respectively, with 8 bases between them. In DNA, the CDR3 is TGTGCCAGCAGTGCAGTCCACTATGGCTACACCTTC. Protein: CASSAVHYGYTF.

Only a few counts were recorded for this clonotype. One end of the junction varies from germline; a read error may be responsible. This chain joins TRBV5-1 and TRBJ2-3, with a weak D call TRBD2 (6 bases). The CDR3 is 13 residues long. CDR1 SGHRS and CDR2 YFSETQ come from the germline V gene. As DNA, the CDR3 is TGTGCCAGTAGCTTGGGGGGAACAGATACGCAGTATTTT. Residues: CASSLGGTDTQYF. Together with reference TRBV5-1 and TRBJ2-3, the CDR3 gives the full variable domain: KAGVTQTPRYLIKTRGQQVTLSCSPISGHRSVSWYQQTPGQGLQFLFEYFSETQRNKGNFPGRFSGRQFSNSRSEMNVSTLELGDSALYLCASSLGGTDTQYFGPGTRLTVL.

This sequence joins TRBV4-3 and TRBJ1-3; D unclear. Germline CDR1 is LGHNA and CDR2 is YSLEER. Trimming left V 4 bases short and J 0 bases short, with 7 bases between. CDR3 length: 14 residues. The CDR3 DNA reads as TGCGCCAGCAGCCGGACGTACTCTGGAAACACCATATATTTT. Its protein is CASSRTYSGNTIYF.

The rearrangement links TRBV7-2 to TRBJ1-2, with D possibly matching TRBD1 (6 bases). There are 14 residues in the CDR3. The V end was cut by 9 bases, the J end by 3 bases, with 17 bases between. Per the germline V gene, CDR1 is SGHTA and CDR2 is FQGNSA. CDR3 in DNA: TGTGCCAGTTCCCTTCAGGGGTCCCACTATGGCTACACCTTC. Encoded protein: CASSLQGSHYGYTF.

V and J are TRBV4-2 and TRBJ2-7; D might be TRBD1 (5 bases). CDR3 length: 15 amino acids. V lost 3 bases and J lost 5, with 17 bases in between. Per germline, CDR1 LGHNA and CDR2 YNFKEQ. The CDR3 is CASSQSTSTANEQYF. The CDR3 DNA sequence: TGTGCCAGCAGCCAGTCGACCTCGACAGCGAACGAGCAGTACTTC.

The rearrangement links TRBV7-6 to TRBJ1-4; a possible D gene is TRBD1 (6 bases). V lost 6 bases and J lost 3, with 14 bases in between. This CDR3 has 15 amino acids. Germline assignment: CDR1 SGHVS and CDR2 FNYEAQ. The chain's CDR3 is CASRDNTGPNEKLFF. The CDR3 nucleotides read TGTGCCAGCAGGGATAACACAGGGCCTAATGAAAAACTGTTTTTT.

This chain uses TRBV7-8 with TRBJ2-3, with D hard to call. The length of the CDR3 is 15 residues. Germline lookup yields CDR1 SGHVS and CDR2 FQNEAQ. Trimming took 5 bases from V and 4 from J, leaving 16 bases between them. The CDR3 is CASSVRPLAADTQYF. In DNA, the CDR3 is TGTGCCAGCAGCGTTCGACCGTTGGCGGCAGATACGCAGTATTTT.

This chain links TRBV7-2 with TRBJ1-3; D gene ambiguous. Germline values: CDR1 SGHTA, CDR2 FQGNSA. CDR3 length: 14 residues. With 2 bases removed from V and 2 bases from J, the gap between germline ends came to 7 bases. The DNA for the CDR3 is TGTGCCAGCAGCTTACCTGGGGCTGGAAACACCATATATTTT. Its translation: CASSLPGAGNTIYF.

The rearrangement uses TRBV5-1 and TRBJ2-7; TRBD2 matches at 8 bases. The trim removed 0 bases at V and 2 bases at J, leaving 4 bases unmatched. The CDR3 is 15 amino acids. Germline V gene data show CDR1 as SGHRS and CDR2 as YFSETQ. The CDR3 coding sequence is TGCGCCAGCAGCTTGGTAGCGGGATCTACCTACGAGCAGTACTTC. Translation: CASSLVAGSTYEQYF.

This chain joins TRBV20-1 and TRBJ2-2; D might be TRBD2 (5 bases). CDR3 size: 13 residues. The V and J ends lost 6 bases and 6 bases respectively, with 14 bases between them. Germline V gene lookup returns CDR1 DFQATT and CDR2 SNEGSKA (reference sequence). The CDR3 DNA is TGCAGTGCAGAGGGCGTCGAGCCCGGGGAGCTGTTTTTT. This gives the protein CSAEGVEPGELFF.

CDR3 sequence: CSARGGGTSEDTQYF. In nucleotides, the CDR3 is TGCAGTGCTAGAGGGGGGGGCACTAGTGAGGATACGCAGTATTTT. J is TRBJ2-3 and V is TRBV20-1; TRBD2 is a possible D gene (7 bases). This CDR3 region has 15 residues. From germline, CDR1 is DFQATT and CDR2 SNEGSKA (reference sequence). Trimming cost V 1 base and J 6 bases, with 17 bases left between them.

The chain has TRBV20-1 and TRBJ2-7; TRBD1 agrees at 8 bases. This CDR3 comprises 15 residues. Germline lookup yields CDR1 DFQATT and CDR2 SNEGSKA (reference sequence). The V segment lost 5 bases and the J segment 3 bases; nucleotides outside the gene matches: 12. The CDR3 reads CSAPIQPGQVYEQYF. For the CDR3, the DNA is TGCAGTGCTCCGATCCAACCGGGACAGGTCTACGAGCAGTACTTC.

The rearrangement joins TRBV10-3 to TRBJ2-5; no reliable D call. Germline CDR1 and CDR2: ENHRY and SYGVKD. V was clipped by 4 bases and J by 1 base, with 7 bases between them. The CDR3 totals 13 residues. Here the CDR3 DNA reads TGTGCCATCAGTGGGGTCATCCAAGAGACCCAGTACTTC. Its protein is CAISGVIQETQYF.

The J gene is TRBJ2-1, the V gene TRBV7-2; 7 positions match TRBD2. Germline values: CDR1 SGHTA, CDR2 FQGNSA. V trimming: 3 bases; J trimming: 9 bases; junction bases outside the gene matches: 8. The CDR3 is 14 amino acids. The CDR3 spells CASSFRREAGEQFF. The DNA for the CDR3 is TGTGCCAGCAGCTTTAGACGGGAGGCGGGTGAGCAGTTCTTC.

In its sample, this clonotype was seen once. The J gene is TRBJ2-3, the V gene TRBV3-1; 9 bases agree with TRBD1. The V segment lost 3 bases and the J segment 5 bases; nucleotides outside the gene matches: 6. Germline values: CDR1 LGHDT, CDR2 YNNKEL (reference sequence). The CDR3 contains 15 residues. CDR3 amino acids: CASSQRTGEKDTQYF. The CDR3 region has the DNA TGTGCCAGCAGCCAGAGGACAGGGGAAAAAGATACGCAGTATTTT.

This rearrangement joins TRBV6-5 to TRBJ1-5, with D maybe TRBD1 (6 bases). There are 17 residues in the CDR3. Between the trimmed V and J ends, which lost 2 bases and 0 bases, there was a span of 14 bases. Germline CDR1 and CDR2: MNHEY and SVGAGI. CDR3 protein: CASSYGNTGYSNQPQHF. The CDR3 DNA sequence: TGTGCCAGCAGTTACGGTAACACAGGGTATAGCAATCAGCCCCAGCATTTT.

The V and J genes are TRBV7-2 and TRBJ1-5; D might be TRBD1 (5 bases). The CDR3 consists of 14 residues. V was cut by 5 bases and J by 5 bases, with 13 bases left in between. Germline lookup yields CDR1 SGHTA and CDR2 FQGNSA. The CDR3 reads CASSPGGFHQPQHF. In DNA, the CDR3 is TGTGCCAGCAGCCCGGGGGGTTTTCATCAGCCCCAGCATTTT.

V is TRBV4-1 and J is TRBJ2-4; unclear D gene. The germline V and J ends were trimmed by 0 bases and 7 bases, with 10 bases remaining between them. The germline V gene has CDR1 MGHRA and CDR2 YSYEKL. The CDR3 covers 14 residues. CDR3 sequence (DNA): TGCGCCAGCAGCCAAGAACCAACGCTTAACATTCAGTACTTC. Protein sequence: CASSQEPTLNIQYF.

The chain is built from TRBV19 and TRBJ1-2, with a tentative D call TRBD1 (5 bases). V dropped 8 bases and J dropped 8 bases, with 15 bases sitting between them. Looked up from germline, CDR1 is LNHDA and CDR2 is SQIVND (reference sequence). This CDR3 region has 12 residues. The CDR3 region is CASGARGEGYTF. The DNA of the CDR3 is TGTGCCAGTGGGGCCCGTGGAGAGGGCTACACCTTC.

The chain recombines TRBV20-1 with TRBJ1-6, with unresolved D. The germline CDR1 and CDR2 sequences are DFQATT and SNEGSKA (reference sequence). Trimming pared 3 bases from V and 13 bases from J, leaving 13 bases between. The CDR3 length is 12 residues. The CDR3 DNA follows: TGCAGTGCTAGTAGCCCGGGCGGGCCCCTCCACTTT. Its translation is CSASSPGGPLHF.

As DNA, the CDR3 is TGTGCCAGCAGGTCGCTTGATAGCGGGCGTAAAGGCAATGAGCAGTTCTTC. This codes for CASRSLDSGRKGNEQFF. The J gene is TRBJ2-1, the V gene TRBV12-3 or TRBV12-4; 7 nucleotides align to TRBD2. This CDR3 is built from 17 residues. The V segment lost 6 bases and the J segment 6 bases; nucleotides outside the gene matches: 17.

The V call is TRBV20-1, the J call TRBJ2-5, with D tentatively TRBD1 or TRBD2 (5 bases each). The CDR3 is made up of 15 amino acids. The germline V gene encodes CDR1 DFQATT and CDR2 SNEGSKA (reference sequence). The ends were cut back, 0 bases at V and 5 bases at J, with 16 bases in the middle. CDR3 coding DNA: TGCAGTGCTAGAGATTCCCGGGGTTGGGGGGAGACCCAGTACTTC. It is translated as CSARDSRGWGETQYF.

This clonotype was counted once. V gene TRBV2 combines with J gene TRBJ2-3; TRBD2 aligns across 9 bases. From germline, CDR1 is SNHLY and CDR2 FYNNEI. Losses at the gene ends were 7 bases for V and 5 bases for J; bases not matched to a gene: 4. This CDR3 is 13 amino acids long. The CDR3 protein is CASTTAGGDTQYF. The CDR3 coding sequence is TGTGCCAGCACGACAGCGGGAGGAGATACGCAGTATTTT. Full variable domain (missing parts from reference TRBV2 and TRBJ2-3): EPEVTQTPSHQVTQMGQEVILRCVPISNHLYFYWYRQILGQKVEFLVSFYNNEISEKSEIFDDQFSVERPDGSNFTLKIRSTKLEDSAMYFCASTTAGGDTQYFGPGTRLTVL.

V usage is TRBV20-1 and J usage is TRBJ2-5; D is uncertain. The CDR3 runs to 13 residues. V lost 3 bases to trimming and J lost 2 bases, with 10 bases between them. From germline, CDR1 is DFQATT and CDR2 SNEGSKA (reference sequence). The CDR3 spells CSASRNFQETQYF. The CDR3 DNA reads as TGCAGTGCTAGTAGGAACTTTCAAGAGACCCAGTACTTC.